Included here is one T cell receptor (beta chain) sequence, with context. This record comes from a study of identical twins. TCRdb reprocessed the 5' RACE reads with MiXCR, giving one entry per CDR3 protein. The sample yields nearly 900,000 distinct CDR3 sequences, 10% to 15% seen once. Germline V gene lookup returns CDR1 KGHSH and CDR2 LQKENI. Unmatched junction bases numbered 7, after V lost 2 bases and J lost 4 bases. The CDR3 length is 15 residues. The same specimen was also included in a second study, on yellow fever vaccine responses in identical twins.

Source material: PBMCs. The sequence was obtained from a woman aged 18-35 years in good health. The rearrangement joins TRBV18 to TRBJ1-2; 7 bases fit TRBD1. The CDR3 DNA follows: TGTGCCAGCTCACCAGGCGAAGGGGGCAGCTATGGCTACACCTTC. It yields the protein CASSPGEGGSYGYTF.